The 20 T cell receptor beta chains listed next were all sequenced from one sample in a study of blood T cell repertoires in COVID-19. TCRdb's table, derived via immunoSEQ multiplex PCR, lists solely in-frame clones and lacks some. The table shows some 120,000 clones, with roughly three quarters occurring only once. Sequencing was done on a sample of peripheral blood. The receptors shown here come from an older man with acute or convalescent COVID-19.

The V gene is TRBV30, the J gene TRBJ1-5; the D gene is possibly TRBD1 (6 bases). In germline, CDR1 is GTSNPN, CDR2 SVGIG (reference sequence). The CDR3 length is 14 residues. Trimming removed 5 bases at V and 3 bases at J, with 14 bases between. For the CDR3, the DNA is TGTGCCTGGCTAAGACAGGTTCTCAATCAGCCCCAGCATTTT. It encodes CAWLRQVLNQPQHF.

This clone showed up just once. This chain uses TRBV5-1 with TRBJ2-1; 10 bases are shared with TRBD2. Losses at the gene ends were 0 bases for V and 4 bases for J; bases not matched to a gene: 7. In germline, CDR1 is SGHRS, CDR2 YFSETQ. The CDR3 has 17 residues. CDR3 nucleotide sequence: TGCGCCAGCAGCTTGGTTCTAGCGGGGGCACTTTACAATGAGCAGTTCTTC. Amino acid sequence: CASSLVLAGALYNEQFF.

The V call is TRBV12-3 or TRBV12-4, the J call TRBJ2-1, with D perhaps matching TRBD2 (5 bases). This CDR3 is 13 amino acids long. V was clipped by 3 bases and J by 5 bases, with 8 bases between them. The CDR3 here is CASSFGRDNEQFF. CDR3 coding DNA: TGTGCCAGCAGTTTCGGGCGGGACAATGAGCAGTTCTTC.

This rearrangement joins TRBV7-2 to TRBJ2-7; no definite D call. Germline values: CDR1 SGHTA, CDR2 FQGNSA. The CDR3 is made up of 15 amino acids. Trimming shortened V by 5 bases and J by 1 base, and 15 bases separated the two germline ends. The CDR3 spells CASSASPGSSYEQYF. CDR3 coding DNA: TGTGCCAGCAGCGCTTCCCCCGGTTCGTCCTACGAGCAGTACTTC.

The J gene is TRBJ2-5, the V gene TRBV5-1; 11 bases are a match to TRBD2. The length of the CDR3 is 18 residues. Germline V gene lookup returns CDR1 SGHRS and CDR2 YFSETQ. V trimming: 0 bases; J trimming: 5 bases; junction bases outside the gene matches: 12. The CDR3 reads CASSLGAVLAGGEETQYF. The DNA for the CDR3 is TGCGCCAGCAGCTTGGGGGCAGTCCTAGCGGGGGGTGAGGAGACCCAGTACTTC.

The chain combines TRBV4-2 with TRBJ2-2, with TRBD1 as a possible D gene (6 bases). The length of the CDR3 is 14 residues. Germline V gives CDR1 LGHNA, CDR2 YNFKEQ. With 1 base removed from V and 6 bases from J, the gap between germline ends came to 9 bases. The CDR3 region has the DNA TGTGCCAGCAGCCAAGCAGGGGTATCCGGGGAGCTGTTTTTT. This codes for CASSQAGVSGELFF.

The chain combines TRBV5-6 with TRBJ1-5; a weak D match, TRBD1 (5 bases). Germline values: CDR1 SGHDT, CDR2 YYEEEE. V lost 0 bases and J lost 7, with 11 bases in between. This CDR3 has 14 amino acids. CDR3 sequence (DNA): TGTGCCAGCAGCTTGGGTGGGGGGGGACAGCCCCAGCATTTT. Translating gives CASSLGGGGQPQHF.

V usage is TRBV6-5 and J usage is TRBJ1-2; D call uncertain. CDR3 length: 15 amino acids. Trimming took off 0 bases at V and 2 bases at J, with 10 bases between the two ends. Germline CDR1 reads MNHEY; CDR2 reads SVGAGI. CDR3 region: CASSYSYSGNYGYTF. CDR3 sequence (DNA): TGTGCCAGCAGTTACTCGTATTCAGGAAACTATGGCTACACCTTC.

Regarding this clone: Other DNA sequences in this specimen translate into the identical CDR3. J is TRBJ2-3 and V is TRBV24-1; possible D gene TRBD2, 7 bases. Germline CDR1 reads KGHDR; CDR2 reads SFDVKD. Trimming cost V 9 bases and J 2 bases, with 17 bases left between them. This CDR3 is built from 15 residues. The CDR3 nucleotides read TGTGCCACCTCGGGGCGGGGGCAACACACAGATACGCAGTATTTT. It specifies CATSGRGQHTDTQYF.

The chain couples TRBV11-2 to TRBJ2-2; tentative D call: TRBD1 (5 bases). Trimming took 2 bases from V and 7 from J, leaving 14 bases between them. Germline lookup yields CDR1 SGHAT and CDR2 FQNNGV. The CDR3 is 15 amino acids. CDR3 in DNA: TGTGCCAGCAGCTTACGGCAGGGATGGTTCGGGGAGCTGTTTTTT. Translated: CASSLRQGWFGELFF. Based on the CDR3 plus reference TRBV11-2 and TRBJ2-2, the full variable domain is EAGVAQSPRYKIIEKRQSVAFWCNPISGHATLYWYQQILGQGPKLLIQFQNNGVVDDSQLPKDRFSAERLKGVDSTLKIQPAKLEDSAVYLCASSLRQGWFGELFFGEGSRLTVL.

The rearrangement uses TRBV9 and TRBJ2-2, with a weak D call TRBD1 (5 bases). Looked up from germline, CDR1 is SGDLS and CDR2 is YYNGEE. The CDR3 covers 15 residues. The ends were cut back, 3 bases at V and 5 bases at J, with 14 bases in the middle. CDR3 bases: TGTGCCAGCAGCGCAATCGGACAATATACCGGGGAGCTGTTTTTT. Amino acid sequence: CASSAIGQYTGELFF.

The rearrangement joins TRBV2 to TRBJ2-1, with TRBD1 matching over 8 bases. Germline CDR1 and CDR2: SNHLY and FYNNEI. This CDR3 spans 14 amino acids. The ends lost 6 bases at V and 5 bases at J; junction bases unmatched: 6. This CDR3 reads CASRRTGLNNEQFF. The CDR3 DNA follows: TGTGCCAGCAGACGGACAGGGTTAAACAATGAGCAGTTCTTC.

Only a few counts were recorded for this clone. This sequence joins TRBV24-1 and TRBJ2-1; 10 bases line up with TRBD2. The V gene's germline CDR1 is KGHDR and CDR2 SFDVKD. The length of the CDR3 is 14 residues. The V segment lost 9 bases and the J segment 9 bases; nucleotides outside the gene matches: 10. The CDR3 loop reads CATSSGGAKGEQFF. CDR3 in DNA: TGTGCCACCTCAAGCGGGGGGGCGAAGGGTGAGCAGTTCTTC.

This sequence joins TRBV14 and TRBJ1-1; tentative D call: TRBD1 (5 bases). Germline CDR1 is SGHDN and CDR2 is FVKESK. V was pared by 4 bases and J by 1 base, with 16 bases between. This CDR3 has 16 residues. CDR3 region: CASSLLGSGGNTEAFF. DNA of the CDR3: TGTGCCAGCAGCCTATTGGGCAGCGGGGGGAACACTGAAGCTTTCTTT.

This clone was recorded only once. This chain uses TRBV28 with TRBJ1-6; D might be TRBD1 (5 bases). The CDR3 totals 16 residues. V lost 8 bases, J lost 7 bases, and 21 bases lay in between. Per the germline V gene, CDR1 is MDHEN and CDR2 is SYDVKM. Written as DNA, the CDR3 is TGTGCCAGCCAAAATTTGGGGGGAGCCCAAAATTCACCCCTCCACTTT. It specifies CASQNLGGAQNSPLHF.

The V and J genes are TRBV2 and TRBJ1-3; D is unclear. This CDR3 has 14 amino acids. Germline-derived CDR1 and CDR2 are SNHLY and FYNNEI. V was shortened by 6 bases and J by 8 bases, with 17 bases between the two germline ends. The CDR3 spells CASSARLGGDTIYF. The CDR3 region has the DNA TGTGCCAGCAGCGCTCGACTAGGCGGGGACACCATATATTTT.

The chain employs TRBV6-5 and TRBJ2-7; 10 bases agree with TRBD1. Unmatched junction bases numbered 7, after V lost 10 bases and J lost 4 bases. CDR1 and CDR2 from the germline V gene are MNHEY and SVGAGI. This CDR3 has 13 residues. CDR3 protein: CATLRTGGYEQYF. The DNA for the CDR3 is TGTGCCACGTTAAGGACAGGGGGTTACGAGCAGTACTTC.

The V gene is TRBV18, the J gene TRBJ1-1; 8 bases fit TRBD1. This CDR3 region has 14 residues. The germline V gene has CDR1 KGHSH and CDR2 LQKENI. Germline trimming cut 4 bases from V and 3 bases from J; bases unmatched to any gene: 4. CDR3 residues: CASSLDRGDTEAFF. DNA of the CDR3: TGTGCCAGCTCACTCGACAGGGGTGACACTGAAGCTTTCTTT.

In its sample, this clone was seen a few times. V gene TRBV6-5 combines with J gene TRBJ1-1; D might be TRBD1 (6 bases). Trimming took 6 bases from V and 8 from J, leaving 22 bases between them. The V gene's germline CDR1 is MNHEY and CDR2 SVGAGI. The CDR3 has 15 residues. The CDR3 DNA is TGTGCCAGCAGCGGTGTGGGGGCCGGTGATCTCGAAGCTTTCTTT. Encoded protein: CASSGVGAGDLEAFF.

The chain carries TRBV6-2 or TRBV6-3 and TRBJ2-1; possibly TRBD1 for D (6 bases). CDR1 is MNHEY and CDR2 is SVGEGT in the germline V gene. The CDR3 length is 17 residues. The germline V and J ends were trimmed by 1 base and 0 bases, with 13 bases remaining between them. The DNA for the CDR3 is TGTGCCAGCAGTTACTTGGGGGCTGGGAGCTCCTACAATGAGCAGTTCTTC. It translates to CASSYLGAGSSYNEQFF.